Listed below are T cell receptor beta chains from one sample, sequenced in a study of blood T cells in healthy people across ages. One entry per CDR3 protein, called by TCRdb with MiXCR from the 5' RACE reads. The sample has under 1 million distinct CDR3 sequences, about 42% seen once. The sequencing input was blood. All receptors come from a man between 60 and 75 years old in good health. Each CDR3 is given with its conserved first and last residue. The order of the fields is clone size, V gene, D gene, J gene, CDR3 DNA, CDR3 protein. D genes are given only for firm matches. Clone size, where shown, is once, few, many, or a class for clones that have expanded.

clone_size: few; v_call: TRBV10-3; d_call: NA; j_call: TRBJ1-5; cdr3_nt: TGTGCCATCAGGGCGGCAGGGTATAGCAATCAGCCCCAGCATTTT; cdr3_aa: CAIRAAGYSNQPQHF
clone_size: NA; v_call: TRBV6-1; d_call: NA; j_call: TRBJ1-4; cdr3_nt: TGTGCCAGAAGTGAACCCGGCAGGGCTGAAAAACTGTTTTTT; cdr3_aa: CARSEPGRAEKLFF
clone_size: NA; v_call: TRBV2; d_call: NA; j_call: TRBJ2-6; cdr3_nt: TGTGCCAGCAGCCAACAGAGCTCTGGGGCCAACGTCCTGACTTTC; cdr3_aa: CASSQQSSGANVLTF
clone_size: NA; v_call: TRBV12-3/TRBV12-4; d_call: TRBD2; j_call: TRBJ2-5; cdr3_nt: TGTGCCAGCAGTTTATCTAGCGGGGGTTTTGAGCAGTACTTC; cdr3_aa: CASSLSSGGFEQYF
clone_size: few; v_call: TRBV10-3; d_call: TRBD1; j_call: TRBJ2-7; cdr3_nt: TGTGCCATCAGTGAGGAACGCCGGGACAGAGGGGAGTACTTC; cdr3_aa: CAISEERRDRGEYF
clone_size: few; v_call: TRBV6-2/TRBV6-3; d_call: NA; j_call: TRBJ1-1; cdr3_nt: TGTGCCAGCGGTTTAATTGAAGCTTTCTTT; cdr3_aa: CASGLIEAFF
clone_size: NA; v_call: TRBV29-1; d_call: NA; j_call: TRBJ1-4; cdr3_nt: TGCAGCATCCGTTCAGTTATGAATGGTGAAAAACTGTTTTTT; cdr3_aa: CSIRSVMNGEKLFF
clone_size: once; v_call: TRBV2; d_call: TRBD1; j_call: TRBJ2-3; cdr3_nt: TGTGCCATAAGGGACAGGACTAGCACAGATACGCAGTATTTT; cdr3_aa: CAIRDRTSTDTQYF
clone_size: NA; v_call: TRBV6-1; d_call: NA; j_call: TRBJ2-7; cdr3_nt: TGTGCCAGCGACAGCCGAGGACAGTTCTACGAGCAGTACTTC; cdr3_aa: CASDSRGQFYEQYF
clone_size: many; v_call: TRBV7-2; d_call: TRBD1; j_call: TRBJ2-7; cdr3_nt: TGTGCCAGCAGCCGAGGAACAGGGGGCGTCTACGAGCAGTACTTC; cdr3_aa: CASSRGTGGVYEQYF
clone_size: NA; v_call: TRBV2; d_call: NA; j_call: TRBJ2-7; cdr3_nt: TGTGCCAGCCATAGGGGGACCTACGAGCAGTACTTC; cdr3_aa: CASHRGTYEQYF
clone_size: NA; v_call: TRBV15; d_call: NA; j_call: TRBJ1-1; cdr3_nt: TGTGCCGCCAGCAGAGATGAGGTTCAGCGAGCTTTCTTT; cdr3_aa: CAASRDEVQRAFF
clone_size: NA; v_call: TRBV20-1; d_call: NA; j_call: TRBJ2-5; cdr3_nt: TGCAGTGCTAGAACGGGGCCCCAAGAGACCCAGTACTTC; cdr3_aa: CSARTGPQETQYF
clone_size: few; v_call: TRBV5-1; d_call: NA; j_call: TRBJ2-2; cdr3_nt: TGTGCCAGCAGCTTAGTGGCGGGGCTGAACACCGGGGAGCTGTTTTTT; cdr3_aa: CASSLVAGLNTGELFF
clone_size: few; v_call: TRBV2; d_call: NA; j_call: TRBJ2-3; cdr3_nt: TGTGCCAGCAGTGAACCCGGCGGAGATACGCAGTATTTT; cdr3_aa: CASSEPGGDTQYF
clone_size: NA; v_call: TRBV20-1; d_call: NA; j_call: TRBJ1-5; cdr3_nt: TGCAGTGCCCACTCGAGGGCACCTCTTCAGCCCCAGCATTTT; cdr3_aa: CSAHSRAPLQPQHF
clone_size: few; v_call: TRBV18; d_call: NA; j_call: TRBJ1-2; cdr3_nt: TGTGCCAGCTCACCCCAAGGTGGACAGAACTATGGCTACACCTTC; cdr3_aa: CASSPQGGQNYGYTF
clone_size: NA; v_call: TRBV20-1; d_call: NA; j_call: TRBJ1-1; cdr3_nt: TGCAGTGCTAGAGATCAGGGCAGGGTGAGGACTGAAGCTTTCTTT; cdr3_aa: CSARDQGRVRTEAFF
clone_size: NA; v_call: TRBV27; d_call: NA; j_call: TRBJ1-4; cdr3_nt: TGTGCCAGCAGTTTTCCAGGGGATGAAAAACTGTTTTTT; cdr3_aa: CASSFPGDEKLFF
clone_size: few; v_call: TRBV15; d_call: NA; j_call: TRBJ2-3; cdr3_nt: TGTGCCACCAGCAAAGGGGGGAGCACAGATACGCAGTATTTT; cdr3_aa: CATSKGGSTDTQYF
clone_size: few; v_call: TRBV2; d_call: NA; j_call: TRBJ2-7; cdr3_nt: TGTGCCAGCATTTGGAACCCGGGGGAGCAGTACTTC; cdr3_aa: CASIWNPGEQYF
clone_size: NA; v_call: TRBV30; d_call: NA; j_call: TRBJ1-2; cdr3_nt: TGTGCCTGGAGTCCGGAACGGCCCTATGGCTACACCTTC; cdr3_aa: CAWSPERPYGYTF
clone_size: NA; v_call: TRBV7-2; d_call: TRBD1; j_call: TRBJ1-1; cdr3_nt: TGTGCCAGCAGCTCGGGACAGGGGTGGACTGAAGTTTTCTTT; cdr3_aa: CASSSGQGWTEVFF
clone_size: NA; v_call: TRBV12-3/TRBV12-4; d_call: TRBD1; j_call: TRBJ1-2; cdr3_nt: TGTGCCAGCAGTTTAGGCCCTGGACAGGAGGAGGGCTACACCTTC; cdr3_aa: CASSLGPGQEEGYTF
clone_size: NA; v_call: TRBV10-3; d_call: TRBD1; j_call: TRBJ2-7; cdr3_nt: TGTGCCACGAGGCCGGGACAGGGAGTGGGTGAGCAGTACTTC; cdr3_aa: CATRPGQGVGEQYF
clone_size: NA; v_call: TRBV7-9; d_call: NA; j_call: TRBJ2-7; cdr3_nt: TGTGCCAGCAGCTCGGACAAGAACGAGCAGTACTTC; cdr3_aa: CASSSDKNEQYF
clone_size: NA; v_call: TRBV4-3; d_call: NA; j_call: TRBJ2-2; cdr3_nt: TGCGCCAGCAGCCACGGACTCACAAACACCGGGGAGCTGTTTTTT; cdr3_aa: CASSHGLTNTGELFF
clone_size: few; v_call: TRBV20-1; d_call: NA; j_call: TRBJ2-7; cdr3_nt: TGCAGTGCTAGCTGGGGGGTTTTCGACGAGCAGTACTTC; cdr3_aa: CSASWGVFDEQYF
clone_size: NA; v_call: TRBV24-1; d_call: NA; j_call: TRBJ2-5; cdr3_nt: TGTGCCACCAGTGATTTGGGGGGGTCCTACCAAGAGACCCAGTACTTC; cdr3_aa: CATSDLGGSYQETQYF
clone_size: few; v_call: TRBV7-2; d_call: TRBD2; j_call: TRBJ2-3; cdr3_nt: TGTGCCAGCAGCTTGTTACTAGCGGGGCCCACAGATACGCAGTATTTT; cdr3_aa: CASSLLLAGPTDTQYF
clone_size: NA; v_call: TRBV13; d_call: NA; j_call: TRBJ2-4; cdr3_nt: TGTGCCAGCAGCCCGGCCGGGACCCTTCAGTACTTC; cdr3_aa: CASSPAGTLQYF
clone_size: NA; v_call: TRBV12-3/TRBV12-4; d_call: TRBD2; j_call: TRBJ2-7; cdr3_nt: TGTGCCAGCAGTGAGCCTAGTAGCGGGGGTTGGCATGAGCAGTACTTC; cdr3_aa: CASSEPSSGGWHEQYF
clone_size: NA; v_call: TRBV7-6; d_call: NA; j_call: TRBJ2-3; cdr3_nt: TGTGCCAGCAGCCCGAGTGGGGAGCTCACAGATACGCAGTATTTT; cdr3_aa: CASSPSGELTDTQYF
clone_size: NA; v_call: TRBV27; d_call: TRBD1; j_call: TRBJ2-7; cdr3_nt: TGTGCCAGCAGCCGGACAGGGAGCTCCTACAATGAGCAGTACTTC; cdr3_aa: CASSRTGSSYNEQYF
clone_size: NA; v_call: TRBV20-1; d_call: TRBD2; j_call: TRBJ2-7; cdr3_nt: TGCAGTGCCACACTAGCGGGGGGGCCTTCCTACAATGAGCAGTACTTC; cdr3_aa: CSATLAGGPSYNEQYF
clone_size: NA; v_call: TRBV7-3; d_call: NA; j_call: TRBJ2-5; cdr3_nt: TGTGCCAGCAGCTTGACCGCAGGGATTGGAGAGACCCAGTACTTC; cdr3_aa: CASSLTAGIGETQYF
clone_size: NA; v_call: TRBV4-1; d_call: NA; j_call: TRBJ2-5; cdr3_nt: TGCGCCAGCAGCCAAGATATCGTTGCAGGGTCCCAAGAGACCCAGTACTTC; cdr3_aa: CASSQDIVAGSQETQYF
clone_size: NA; v_call: TRBV11-3; d_call: TRBD1; j_call: TRBJ2-7; cdr3_nt: TGTGCCAGCAGCTTAAACTGGGACAGGGGGCTCTACGAGCAGTACTTC; cdr3_aa: CASSLNWDRGLYEQYF
clone_size: few; v_call: TRBV7-2; d_call: NA; j_call: TRBJ1-2; cdr3_nt: TGTGCCAGCAGCTTAGGGACATTAGATGGCTACACCTTC; cdr3_aa: CASSLGTLDGYTF
clone_size: NA; v_call: TRBV4-3; d_call: TRBD2; j_call: TRBJ2-3; cdr3_nt: TGCGCCAGCAGCCAAGCGGTCCTAGCGGGAGATACGCAGTATTTT; cdr3_aa: CASSQAVLAGDTQYF
clone_size: once; v_call: TRBV4-3; d_call: TRBD2; j_call: TRBJ2-7; cdr3_nt: TGCGCCAGCAGCCAAGATTCATCGCGGGGGGTATTAAATGAGCAGTACTTC; cdr3_aa: CASSQDSSRGVLNEQYF
clone_size: few; v_call: TRBV6-5; d_call: NA; j_call: TRBJ1-1; cdr3_nt: TGTGCCAGCAGTGACCAGGGCTTTACTGAAGCTTTCTTT; cdr3_aa: CASSDQGFTEAFF
clone_size: few; v_call: TRBV11-3; d_call: NA; j_call: TRBJ1-1; cdr3_nt: TGTGCCAGCAGCTTAGATCACGAGATGTATGAAGCTTTCTTT; cdr3_aa: CASSLDHEMYEAFF
clone_size: few; v_call: TRBV20-1; d_call: NA; j_call: TRBJ1-1; cdr3_nt: TGCAGTGCTAGGCACACGGGGTCGAACACTGAAGCTTTCTTT; cdr3_aa: CSARHTGSNTEAFF
clone_size: NA; v_call: TRBV18; d_call: NA; j_call: TRBJ2-7; cdr3_nt: TGTGCCAGCGGGGGTCGGGCCGAACTTCACGAGCAGTACTTC; cdr3_aa: CASGGRAELHEQYF
clone_size: NA; v_call: TRBV6-2/TRBV6-3; d_call: TRBD2; j_call: TRBJ2-3; cdr3_nt: TGTGCCAGCAAATCCCACGGCGGGGGGGCGGCAGATACGCAGTATTTT; cdr3_aa: CASKSHGGGAADTQYF
clone_size: few; v_call: TRBV12-3/TRBV12-4; d_call: TRBD2; j_call: TRBJ2-1; cdr3_nt: TGTGCCAGCAGTTTTTTGTCTAGCGGGGCCTCCTACAATGAGCAGTTCTTC; cdr3_aa: CASSFLSSGASYNEQFF